This TCR beta chain was profiled in a study of control samples from healthy donors and cancer patients. The length of the CDR3 is 15 residues. V lost 0 bases and J lost 4, with 8 bases in between. CDR1 is KGHDR, CDR2 SFDVKD, per germline. TCRdb's table, derived via immunoSEQ multiplex PCR, lists solely in-frame clones and lacks some. This sample yields about 48,000 clones, of which over 85% are seen a single time; less than 25% belongs to the top ten. The chain uses TRBV24-1 and TRBJ2-2; D remains unclear. The sequence came from a woman between 45 and 60 years old with head and neck cancer. The source material was PBMCs. The CDR3 region has the DNA TGTGCCACCAGTGATTTGAGGGAAAGCACCGGGGAGCTGTTTTTT. This codes for CATSDLRESTGELFF.